Following are 6 T cell receptor beta chains from one sample sequenced in a study of graft-versus-host responses after intestinal transplantation. Generated by immunoSEQ multiplex PCR, the TCRdb table keeps only in-frame clones and is missing some. The sample has about 15,000 clones; around 35% are singletons. This material consisted of alloreactive CD4+ T cells from a mixed lymphocyte reaction culture, taken before intestinal transplant. Subset specified: CFSE-low proliferating T cells sorted from roughly six-day pre-transplant mixed lymphocyte reaction (GvH or HvG direction). Receptors were obtained from a human patient who received an intestinal transplant.

This chain joins TRBV6-1 and TRBJ2-5, with 7 positions matching TRBD2. There are 12 residues in the CDR3. V shed 5 bases and J 6 bases; nucleotides not matched to a gene: 3. Germline assignment: CDR1 MNHNS and CDR2 SASEGT. Written as DNA, the CDR3 is TGTGCCAGCAGTCAGAGCGGGAAGACCCAGTACTTC. Translated: CASSQSGKTQYF.

This clone has more than one count but fewer than ten. The gene calls are TRBV2 and TRBJ2-1; 10 nucleotides line up with TRBD2. Unmatched junction bases numbered 7, after V lost 6 bases and J lost 5 bases. The length of the CDR3 is 15 residues. CDR1 and CDR2 from the germline V gene are SNHLY and FYNNEI. The CDR3 DNA reads TGTGCCAGCAGGCAACTAGCGGGGAGAAACAATGAGCAGTTCTTC. Encoded protein: CASRQLAGRNNEQFF. The full variable domain, rest sourced from reference TRBV2 and TRBJ2-1, is EPEVTQTPSHQVTQMGQEVILRCVPISNHLYFYWYRQILGQKVEFLVSFYNNEISEKSEIFDDQFSVERPDGSNFTLKIRSTKLEDSAMYFCASRQLAGRNNEQFFGPGTRLTVL.

This clone was counted between two and nine times. The genes are TRBV10-1 and TRBJ1-1, with 8 bases matching TRBD1. Per the germline V gene, CDR1 is WNHNN and CDR2 is SYGVQD (reference sequence). The V and J ends lost 2 bases and 4 bases, in that order; junction bases with no gene match: 3. This CDR3 contains 14 residues. CDR3 DNA sequence: TGCGCCAGCAGTGAGCAGGGGGCGAGCACTGAAGCTTTCTTT. Its translation is CASSEQGASTEAFF.

The V gene is TRBV7-2, the J gene TRBJ2-1; 13 positions agree with TRBD2. The CDR3 length is 13 residues. With 4 bases clipped from V and 9 bases from J, the junction kept 0 bases outside the gene matches. Germline assignment: CDR1 SGHTA and CDR2 FQGNSA. CDR3 sequence reads: CASSWTSGSEQFF. CDR3 coding DNA: TGTGCCAGCAGCTGGACTAGCGGGAGTGAGCAGTTCTTC.

This chain uses TRBV4-1 with TRBJ2-2, with D unclear. The CDR3 is 14 amino acids. Deletions cut 3 bases from V and 6 bases from J, with 11 bases between. The germline gives CDR1 MGHRA, CDR2 YSYEKL. In nucleotides, the CDR3 is TGCGCCAGCAGCCAGGCGGTGTTTCCCGGGGAGCTGTTTTTT. Its translation: CASSQAVFPGELFF.

The CDR3 region has the DNA TGTGCCAGCAGTTACCCCTCCAGGGGAGTTGGGGAGCAGTACTTC. It translates to CASSYPSRGVGEQYF. This chain connects TRBV6-5 to TRBJ2-7; TRBD1 might be the D (6 bases). The V and J ends lost 2 bases and 7 bases respectively, with 18 bases between them. Germline CDR1 MNHEY, CDR2 SVGAGI. CDR3 size: 15 residues.